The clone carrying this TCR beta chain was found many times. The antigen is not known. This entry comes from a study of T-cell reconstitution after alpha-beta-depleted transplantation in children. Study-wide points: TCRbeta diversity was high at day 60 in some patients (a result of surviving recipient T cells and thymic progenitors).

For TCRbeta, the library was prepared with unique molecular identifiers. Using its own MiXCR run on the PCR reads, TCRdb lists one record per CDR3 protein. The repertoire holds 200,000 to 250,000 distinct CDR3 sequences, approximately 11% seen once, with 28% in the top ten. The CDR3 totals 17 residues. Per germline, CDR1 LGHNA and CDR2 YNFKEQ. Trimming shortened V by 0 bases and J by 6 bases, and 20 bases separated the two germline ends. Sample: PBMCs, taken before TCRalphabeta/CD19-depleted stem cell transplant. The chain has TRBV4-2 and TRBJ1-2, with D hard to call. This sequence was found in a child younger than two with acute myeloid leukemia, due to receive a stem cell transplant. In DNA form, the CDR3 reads TGTGCCAGCAGCCAAGACCTTATCGCCGGAGAAGGCCATGGCTACACCTTC. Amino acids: CASSQDLIAGEGHGYTF.